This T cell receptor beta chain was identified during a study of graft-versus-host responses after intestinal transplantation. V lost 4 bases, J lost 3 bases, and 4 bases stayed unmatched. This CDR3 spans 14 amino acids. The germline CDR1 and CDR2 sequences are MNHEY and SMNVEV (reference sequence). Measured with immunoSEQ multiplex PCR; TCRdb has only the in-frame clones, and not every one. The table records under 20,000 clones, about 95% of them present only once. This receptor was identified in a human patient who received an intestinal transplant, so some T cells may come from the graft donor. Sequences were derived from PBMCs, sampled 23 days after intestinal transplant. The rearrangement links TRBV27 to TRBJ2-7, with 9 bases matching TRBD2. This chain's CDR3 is CASSSSGEFYEQYF. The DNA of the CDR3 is TGTGCCAGCAGTTCTAGCGGGGAATTCTACGAGCAGTACTTC.